One TCR beta chain is described in this entry. V shed 3 bases and J shed 2 bases, with 8 bases lying between them. This CDR3 contains 13 residues. The data were taken from a study of blood T cell repertoires in COVID-19. Data came from immunoSEQ multiplex PCR; TCRdb stores just in-frame clones and leaves some out. Among approximately 400,000 clones listed, approximately 90% were seen once. The clonotype comes from a woman younger than 35 who had recovered from COVID-19. The sample comprised PBMCs or T cells enriched from blood (not recorded which). The chain couples TRBV12-3 or TRBV12-4 to TRBJ2-7, with D hard to call. The DNA of the CDR3 is TGTGCCAGCAGTTTTGGCCAACCCTACGAGCAGTACTTC. It yields the protein CASSFGQPYEQYF.